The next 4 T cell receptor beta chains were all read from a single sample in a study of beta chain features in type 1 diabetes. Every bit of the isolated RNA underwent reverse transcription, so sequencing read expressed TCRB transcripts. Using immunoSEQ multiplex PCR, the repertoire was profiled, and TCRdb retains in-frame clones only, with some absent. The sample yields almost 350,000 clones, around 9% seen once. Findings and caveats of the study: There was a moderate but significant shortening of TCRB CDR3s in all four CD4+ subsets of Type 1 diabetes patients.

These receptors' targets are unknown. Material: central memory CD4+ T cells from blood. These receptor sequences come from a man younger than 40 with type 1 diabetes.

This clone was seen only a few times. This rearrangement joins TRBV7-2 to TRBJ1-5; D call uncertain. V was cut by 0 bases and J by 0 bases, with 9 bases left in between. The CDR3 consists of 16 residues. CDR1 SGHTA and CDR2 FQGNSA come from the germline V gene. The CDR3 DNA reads TGTGCCAGCAGCTTAGCGCAACCAGGTAGCAATCAGCCCCAGCATTTT. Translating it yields CASSLAQPGSNQPQHF.

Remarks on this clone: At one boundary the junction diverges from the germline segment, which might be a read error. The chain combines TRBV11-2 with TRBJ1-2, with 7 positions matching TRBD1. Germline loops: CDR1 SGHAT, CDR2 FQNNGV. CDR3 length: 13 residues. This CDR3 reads CASSQGTDYGYTF. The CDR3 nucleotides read TGCGCCAGCAGCCAAGGGACAGACTATGGCTACACCTTC.

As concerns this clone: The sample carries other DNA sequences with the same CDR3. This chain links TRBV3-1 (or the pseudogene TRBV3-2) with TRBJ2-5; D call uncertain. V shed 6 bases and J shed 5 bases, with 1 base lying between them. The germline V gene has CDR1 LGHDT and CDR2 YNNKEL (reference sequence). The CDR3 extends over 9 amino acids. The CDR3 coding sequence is TGTGCCAGCAGGGAGACCCAGTACTTC. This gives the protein CASRETQYF.

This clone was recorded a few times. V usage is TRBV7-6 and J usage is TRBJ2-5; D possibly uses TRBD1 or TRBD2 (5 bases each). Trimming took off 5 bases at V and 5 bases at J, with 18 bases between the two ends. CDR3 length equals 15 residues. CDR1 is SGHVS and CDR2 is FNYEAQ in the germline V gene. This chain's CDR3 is CASSPRVSGGETQYF. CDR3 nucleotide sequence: TGTGCCAGCAGCCCCCGTGTATCTGGGGGTGAGACCCAGTACTTC.